A single T cell receptor (beta chain) is shown here with its context. Antigen specificity is unknown. Data came from immunoSEQ multiplex PCR; TCRdb stores just in-frame clones and leaves some out. Among about 120,000 clones, approximately 90% were seen once, and the ten largest hold around 0.8%. This sample is part of a study of T cell clones after liver transplantation. Study-wide background: As an antigen-independent comparator, third-party-reactive TCRbeta sequences came from pre-transplant mixed lymphocyte reactions. Study-wide results and caveats: Graft donor-reactive T cells possibly entered the graft instead of undergoing deletion.

The CDR3 contains 16 residues. The V gene lost 2 bases and the J gene lost 0 bases, with 11 bases spanning the gap. The germline gives CDR1 KGHSH, CDR2 LQKENI. The sample was CD4+ T cells from blood, taken 12 months after liver transplant. V is TRBV18 and J is TRBJ1-3; unclear D gene. This clonotype originated in a human patient who received a liver transplant. Some T cells may be graft donor cells. CDR3 sequence: CASSPSIDGSGNTIYF. CDR3 sequence (DNA): TGTGCCAGCTCACCATCAATAGACGGCTCTGGAAACACCATATATTTT.